The T cell receptor beta chain under discussion was sequenced for a study of beta chain features in type 1 diabetes. The isolated RNA, all of it, was reverse transcribed, so expressed TCRB transcripts were what got sequenced. Here immunoSEQ multiplex PCR was the method, and the copy in TCRdb shows in-frame clones only, minus some. Of over 100,000 clones listed, 30% to 50% are singletons. Regarding this clone: Its antigen is not known.

The CDR3 extends over 17 amino acids. Germline V CDR1 and CDR2: LNHNV, YYDKDF (reference sequence). J lost 2 bases, V lost 5 bases, and 4 bases had no gene match. Stem cell-like memory, regulatory, central memory and naive CD4+ cells were sorted via CD45RO/CCR7/CD25/CD127/CD95/CD27. Study-wide results and limits: It was possible that PCR favored shorter templates, equally so in patients and controls. The VDJ junctions of type 1 diabetes patients carried fewer insertions and more deletions. Naive, central memory and regulatory TCRB repertoires appeared more similar among patients than healthy donors.

This chain joins TRBV15 and TRBJ2-1, with TRBD2 matching over 15 bases. Sample: stem cell memory CD4+ T cells from blood. This sequence originates from a woman aged 18-35 years in good health. DNA for the CDR3: TGTGCCACCAGCGCCGGACTAGCGGGAGGGCCCTACAATGAGCAGTTCTTC. Translating gives CATSAGLAGGPYNEQFF. The complete variable domain, with remaining parts taken from reference TRBV15 and TRBJ2-1, reads DAMVIQNPRYQVTQFGKPVTLSCSQTLNHNVMYWYQQKSSQAPKLLFHYYDKDFNNEADTPDNFQSRRPNTSFCFLDIRSPGLGDTAMYLCATSAGLAGGPYNEQFFGPGTRLTVL.